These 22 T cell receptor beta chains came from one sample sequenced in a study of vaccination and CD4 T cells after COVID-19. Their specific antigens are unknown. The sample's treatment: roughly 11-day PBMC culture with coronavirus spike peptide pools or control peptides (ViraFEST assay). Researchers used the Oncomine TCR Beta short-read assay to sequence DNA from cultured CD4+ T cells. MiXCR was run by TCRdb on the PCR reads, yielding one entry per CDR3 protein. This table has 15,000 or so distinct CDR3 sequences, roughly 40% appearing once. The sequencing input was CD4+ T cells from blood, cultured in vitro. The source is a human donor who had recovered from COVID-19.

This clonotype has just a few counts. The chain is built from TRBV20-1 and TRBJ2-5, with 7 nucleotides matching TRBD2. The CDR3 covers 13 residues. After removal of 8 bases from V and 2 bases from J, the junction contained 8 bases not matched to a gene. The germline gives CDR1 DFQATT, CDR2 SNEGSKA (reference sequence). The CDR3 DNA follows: TGCAGTACCCCAGCGGGGATACAAGAGACCCAGTACTTC. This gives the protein CSTPAGIQETQYF.

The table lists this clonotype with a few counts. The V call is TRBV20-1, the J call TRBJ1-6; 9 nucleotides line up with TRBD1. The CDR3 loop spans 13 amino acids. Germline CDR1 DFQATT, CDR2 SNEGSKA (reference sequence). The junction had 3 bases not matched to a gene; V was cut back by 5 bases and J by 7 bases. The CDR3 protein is CSAHDRGNSPLHF. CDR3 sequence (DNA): TGCAGTGCTCACGACAGGGGGAATTCACCCCTCCACTTT.

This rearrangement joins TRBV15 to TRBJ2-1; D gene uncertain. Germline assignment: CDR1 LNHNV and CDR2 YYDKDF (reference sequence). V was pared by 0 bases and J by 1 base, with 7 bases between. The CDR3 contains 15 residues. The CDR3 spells CATSREHGSYNEQFF. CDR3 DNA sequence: TGTGCCACCAGCAGAGAGCACGGTTCCTACAATGAGCAGTTCTTC.

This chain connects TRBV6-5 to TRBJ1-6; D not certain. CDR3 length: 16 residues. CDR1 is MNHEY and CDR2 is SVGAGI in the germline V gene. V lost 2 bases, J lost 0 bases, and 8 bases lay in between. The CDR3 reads CASSYRPSSYNSPLHF. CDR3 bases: TGTGCCAGCAGTTACCGGCCTAGCTCCTATAATTCACCCCTCCACTTT.

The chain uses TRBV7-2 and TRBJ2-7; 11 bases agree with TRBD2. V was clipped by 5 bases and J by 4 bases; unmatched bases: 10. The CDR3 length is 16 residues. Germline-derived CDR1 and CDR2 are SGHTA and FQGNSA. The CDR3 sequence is CASSPGWLAGGYEQYF. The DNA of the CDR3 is TGTGCCAGCAGCCCGGGGTGGTTAGCGGGAGGGTACGAGCAGTACTTC.

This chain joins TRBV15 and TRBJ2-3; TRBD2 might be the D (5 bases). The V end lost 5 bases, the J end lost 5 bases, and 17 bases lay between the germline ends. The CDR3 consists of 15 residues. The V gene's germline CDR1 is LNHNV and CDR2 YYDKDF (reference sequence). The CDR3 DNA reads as TGTGCCACCAGCTTATATACCGGGGATGAAGATACGCAGTATTTT. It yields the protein CATSLYTGDEDTQYF.

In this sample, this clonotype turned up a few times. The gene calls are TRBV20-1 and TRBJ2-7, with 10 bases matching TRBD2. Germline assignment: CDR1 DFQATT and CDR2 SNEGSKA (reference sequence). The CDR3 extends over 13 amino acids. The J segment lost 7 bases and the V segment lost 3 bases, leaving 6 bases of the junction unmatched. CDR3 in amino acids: CSASELAGIEQYF. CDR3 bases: TGCAGTGCTAGTGAACTAGCGGGGATTGAGCAGTACTTC.

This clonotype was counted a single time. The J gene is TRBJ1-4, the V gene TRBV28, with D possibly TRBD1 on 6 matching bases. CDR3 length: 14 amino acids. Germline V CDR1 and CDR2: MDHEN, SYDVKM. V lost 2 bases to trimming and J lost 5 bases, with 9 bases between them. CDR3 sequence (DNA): TGTGCCAGCAGTTTAAGACAGGCAAATGAAAAACTGTTTTTT. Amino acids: CASSLRQANEKLFF.

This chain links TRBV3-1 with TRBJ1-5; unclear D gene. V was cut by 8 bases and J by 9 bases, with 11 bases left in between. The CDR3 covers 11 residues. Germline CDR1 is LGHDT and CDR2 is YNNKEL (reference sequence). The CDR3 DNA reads TGTGCCAGCGGCAACGATCGGCCCCAGCATTTT. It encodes CASGNDRPQHF.

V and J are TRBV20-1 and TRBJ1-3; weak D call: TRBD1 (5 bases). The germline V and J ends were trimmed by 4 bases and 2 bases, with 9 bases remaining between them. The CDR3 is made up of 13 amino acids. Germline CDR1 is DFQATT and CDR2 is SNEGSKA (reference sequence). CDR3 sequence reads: CSAIWDPGNTIYF. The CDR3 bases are TGCAGTGCTATTTGGGACCCTGGAAACACCATATATTTT.

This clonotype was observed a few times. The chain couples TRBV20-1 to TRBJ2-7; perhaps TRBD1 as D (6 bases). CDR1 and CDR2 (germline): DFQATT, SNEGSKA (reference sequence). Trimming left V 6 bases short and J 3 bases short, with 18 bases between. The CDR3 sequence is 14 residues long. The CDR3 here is CSAGRTDRLYEQYF. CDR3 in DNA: TGCAGTGCCGGACGGACAGACCGTCTCTACGAGCAGTACTTC.

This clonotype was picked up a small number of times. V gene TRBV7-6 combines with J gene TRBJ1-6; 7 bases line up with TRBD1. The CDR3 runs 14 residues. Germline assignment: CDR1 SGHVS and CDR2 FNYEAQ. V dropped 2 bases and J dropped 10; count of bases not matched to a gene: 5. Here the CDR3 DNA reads TGTGCCAGCAGCTTAAGACAGGGAGGATCACCCCTCCACTTT. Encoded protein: CASSLRQGGSPLHF.

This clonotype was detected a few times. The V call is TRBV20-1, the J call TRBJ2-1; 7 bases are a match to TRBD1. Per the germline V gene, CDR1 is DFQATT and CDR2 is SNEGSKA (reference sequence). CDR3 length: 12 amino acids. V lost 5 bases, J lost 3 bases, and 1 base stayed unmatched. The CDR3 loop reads CSADRDYNEQFF. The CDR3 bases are TGCAGTGCTGACAGGGACTACAATGAGCAGTTCTTC.

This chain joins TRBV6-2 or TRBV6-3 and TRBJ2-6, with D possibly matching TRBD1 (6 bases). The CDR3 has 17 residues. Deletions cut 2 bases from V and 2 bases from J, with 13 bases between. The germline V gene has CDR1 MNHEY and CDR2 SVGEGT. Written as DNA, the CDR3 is TGTGCCAGCAGTTACCAGGGGAGTTCGACTGGGGCCAACGTCCTGACTTTC. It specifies CASSYQGSSTGANVLTF.

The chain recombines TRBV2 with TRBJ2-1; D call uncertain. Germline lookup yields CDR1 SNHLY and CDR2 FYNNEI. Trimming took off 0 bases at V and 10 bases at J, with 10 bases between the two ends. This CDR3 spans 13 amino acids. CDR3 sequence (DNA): TGTGCCAGCAGTGAAGCTCTTGGATTGGAGCAGTTCTTC. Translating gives CASSEALGLEQFF. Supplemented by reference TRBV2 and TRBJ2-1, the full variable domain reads EPEVTQTPSHQVTQMGQEVILRCVPISNHLYFYWYRQILGQKVEFLVSFYNNEISEKSEIFDDQFSVERPDGSNFTLKIRSTKLEDSAMYFCASSEALGLEQFFGPGTRLTVL.

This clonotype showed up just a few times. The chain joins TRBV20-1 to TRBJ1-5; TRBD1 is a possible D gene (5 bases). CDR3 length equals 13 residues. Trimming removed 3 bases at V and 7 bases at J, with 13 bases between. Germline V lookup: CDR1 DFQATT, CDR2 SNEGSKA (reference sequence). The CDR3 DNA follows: TGCAGTGCTAGGGGCAGGGAAAGCCAGCCCCAGCATTTT. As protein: CSARGRESQPQHF.

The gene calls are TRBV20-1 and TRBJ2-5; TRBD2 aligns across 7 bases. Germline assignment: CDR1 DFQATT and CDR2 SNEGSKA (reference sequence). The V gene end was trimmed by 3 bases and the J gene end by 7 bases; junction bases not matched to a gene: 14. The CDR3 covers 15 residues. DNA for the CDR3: TGCAGTGCTAGCCTCCCTAGCGGTCCCCCTGGGACCCAGTACTTC. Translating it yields CSASLPSGPPGTQYF.

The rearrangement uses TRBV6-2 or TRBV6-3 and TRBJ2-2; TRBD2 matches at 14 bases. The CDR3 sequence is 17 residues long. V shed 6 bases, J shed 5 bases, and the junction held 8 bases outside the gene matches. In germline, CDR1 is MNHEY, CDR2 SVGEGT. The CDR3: CASSQGLAGDGTGELFF. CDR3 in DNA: TGTGCCAGCAGCCAGGGACTAGCGGGAGACGGGACCGGGGAGCTGTTTTTT.

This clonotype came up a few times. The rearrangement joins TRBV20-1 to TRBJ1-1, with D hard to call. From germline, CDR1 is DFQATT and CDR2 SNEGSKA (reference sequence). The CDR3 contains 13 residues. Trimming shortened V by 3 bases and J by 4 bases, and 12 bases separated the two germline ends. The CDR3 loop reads CSASSQWGTEAFF. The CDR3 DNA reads TGCAGTGCTAGCTCTCAATGGGGCACTGAAGCTTTCTTT.

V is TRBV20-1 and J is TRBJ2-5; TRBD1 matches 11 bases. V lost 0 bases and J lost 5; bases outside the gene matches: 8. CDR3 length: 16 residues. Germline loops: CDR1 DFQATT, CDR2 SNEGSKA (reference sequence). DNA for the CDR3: TGCAGTGCTAGAGATCCCCGGACAGGGGGCGAGGAGACCCAGTACTTC. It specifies CSARDPRTGGEETQYF.

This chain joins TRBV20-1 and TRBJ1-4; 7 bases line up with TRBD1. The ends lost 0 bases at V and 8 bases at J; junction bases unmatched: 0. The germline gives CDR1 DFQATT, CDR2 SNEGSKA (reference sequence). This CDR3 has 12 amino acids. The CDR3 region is CSAREDREKLFF. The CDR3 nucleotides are TGCAGTGCTAGAGAGGACAGGGAAAAACTGTTTTTT.

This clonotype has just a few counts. CDR3 protein: CAIRSPGDSADTQYF. CDR3 DNA: TGTGCCATCAGAAGTCCAGGGGACTCCGCAGATACGCAGTATTTT. The V and J genes are TRBV10-3 and TRBJ2-3; the D gene could be TRBD1 or TRBD2 (6 bases each). The CDR3 runs to 15 residues. CDR1 and CDR2 from the germline V gene are ENHRY and SYGVKD. V lost 6 bases and J lost 4, with 17 bases in between.